Each of the 9 T cell receptor beta chains below was sequenced from the same sample in a study of PD-L1 blockade in urothelial cancer. The method was immunoSEQ multiplex PCR; TCRdb's version includes in-frame clones alone and lacks a portion of them. The table includes 50,000 to 65,000 clones, over 70% detected once. Material: PBMCs, obtained around atezolizumab (anti-PD-L1) treatment. The receptor source for this set is a man aged 35-49 years with urothelial cancer.

This clone was observed a single time. V usage is TRBV28 and J usage is TRBJ2-5, with 7 bases lining up with TRBD2. The V gene end was trimmed by 5 bases and the J gene end by 3 bases; junction bases not matched to a gene: 9. The CDR3 spans 15 residues. CDR1 and CDR2 (germline): MDHEN, SYDVKM. The CDR3 loop reads CASSLERDYEETQYF. The CDR3 bases are TGTGCCAGCAGTCTAGAGCGGGACTACGAAGAGACCCAGTACTTC.

V and J are TRBV29-1 and TRBJ2-2; TRBD1 agrees at 7 bases. Germline V lookup: CDR1 SQVTM, CDR2 ANQGSEA. Trimming cost V 4 bases and J 1 base; bases outside gene matches: 3. The length of the CDR3 is 14 residues. Written as DNA, the CDR3 is TGCAGCGTTGCGGCAGGGGGGAACACCGGGGAGCTGTTTTTT. Translated: CSVAAGGNTGELFF.

The V gene is TRBV19, the J gene TRBJ1-5, with 9 bases matching TRBD1. J was trimmed by 6 bases and V by 5 bases; bases with no gene match: 5. The CDR3 consists of 14 residues. The germline gives CDR1 LNHDA, CDR2 SQIVND (reference sequence). CDR3 loop: CASSLRQGGQPQHF. The DNA for the CDR3 is TGTGCCAGTAGTTTAAGACAGGGGGGTCAGCCCCAGCATTTT.

This clone has a handful of counts. This chain uses TRBV5-1 with TRBJ2-7; 8 nucleotides match TRBD2. V was pared by 3 bases and J by 0 bases, with 5 bases of the junction left unmatched. Germline V gene data show CDR1 as SGHRS and CDR2 as YFSETQ. The CDR3 spans 15 residues. The chain's CDR3 is CASSYSGVLSYEQYF. CDR3 in DNA: TGCGCCAGCAGCTATAGCGGGGTACTCTCCTACGAGCAGTACTTC.

This rearrangement joins TRBV5-1 to TRBJ1-4; the D gene is possibly TRBD1 (5 bases). This CDR3 spans 14 amino acids. In germline, CDR1 is SGHRS, CDR2 YFSETQ. V was cut by 5 bases and J by 10 bases, with 18 bases left in between. In DNA form, the CDR3 reads TGCGCCAGCAGACCCGGGACGGCGGGAGGAAAACTGTTTTTT. Protein product: CASRPGTAGGKLFF.

The chain has TRBV5-6 and TRBJ1-2; weak D call: TRBD1 (6 bases). This CDR3 spans 10 amino acids. Germline V gene data show CDR1 as SGHDT and CDR2 as YYEEEE. V lost 4 bases and J 13 bases, leaving 11 bases between the germline ends. The CDR3 region is CASSTGQRTF. For the CDR3, the DNA is TGTGCCAGCAGCACCGGACAGCGCACCTTC.

This rearrangement joins TRBV5-6 to TRBJ2-5, with TRBD1 matching 7 bases. CDR1 is SGHDT, CDR2 YYEEEE, per germline. The CDR3 is made up of 14 amino acids. Germline trimming cut 0 bases from V and 5 bases from J; bases unmatched to any gene: 4. DNA of the CDR3: TGTGCCAGCAGCTTGGTCGTGACAGGGGAGACCCAGTACTTC. It yields the protein CASSLVVTGETQYF.

This sequence joins TRBV30 and TRBJ1-1, with D uncertain. The CDR3 runs 12 residues. V shed 7 bases and J shed 2 bases, with 11 bases lying between them. Germline V gives CDR1 GTSNPN, CDR2 SVGIG (reference sequence). DNA for the CDR3: TGTGCCTCGAGGGTCCTAAACACTGAAGCTTTCTTT. As protein: CASRVLNTEAFF.

This clone turned up a few times. The chain couples TRBV19 to TRBJ2-5; 7 positions match TRBD1. V trimming: 4 bases; J trimming: 1 base; junction bases outside the gene matches: 6. CDR3 length: 15 residues. Germline lookup yields CDR1 LNHDA and CDR2 SQIVND (reference sequence). The CDR3 sequence is CASSRMRGPQETQYF. The CDR3 nucleotides are TGTGCCAGTAGTAGAATGAGGGGGCCCCAAGAGACCCAGTACTTC.